Listed below are T cell receptor beta chains from one sample, sequenced in a study of Graves' ophthalmopathy and Graves' hyperthyroidism. TCRdb recomputed calls from the multiplex PCR reads with MiXCR, one row per CDR3 protein. Found here are about 500,000 distinct CDR3 sequences, under 45% of them singletons; the top ten hold approximately 4.1%. Sequencing was carried out using peripheral blood or thyroid tissue (not recorded which). The origin of the receptors is an adult man with Graves' hyperthyroidism. CDR3s include the opening cysteine and the closing phenylalanine or tryptophan. Fields, in order: V gene, J gene, D gene, clone size, CDR3 DNA, CDR3 protein. The D gene is left open where the match is weak. Size is stated for part of the rows, as once, few or many counts, or as a class when the clone is expanded.

TRBV20-1	TRBJ2-3	TRBD2	once	TGCAGTGCTAGGAGGACTAGCGGGAGCGCAGATACGCAGTATTTT	CSARRTSGSADTQYF
TRBV12-3/TRBV12-4	TRBJ1-4	.	.	TGTGCCAGCACCCAGGAGAGGCGAGAAAAACTGTTTTTT	CASTQERREKLFF
TRBV19	TRBJ2-1	TRBD2	.	TGTGCCAGTAGTAAGGGCGGGAGTGGAAATGAGCAGTTCTTC	CASSKGGSGNEQFF
TRBV5-1	TRBJ2-7	.	many	TGCGCCAGCAGCTTGGATGTCTCAGGGTTCTACGAGCAGTACTTC	CASSLDVSGFYEQYF
TRBV10-2	TRBJ1-5	TRBD1	many	TGCGCCAGCAGGGGACCGGGACAGGGGTTTCAGCCCCAGCATTTT	CASRGPGQGFQPQHF
TRBV6-6	TRBJ1-3	.	.	TGTGCCAGCAGTGACCCAGGGGCAGGAAACACCATATATTTT	CASSDPGAGNTIYF
TRBV19	TRBJ1-1	.	many	TGTGCCAGTAGTATCTACGGGACGATTGAAGCTTTCTTT	CASSIYGTIEAFF
TRBV7-8	TRBJ1-2	.	many	TGTGCCAGCAGCTTAGCAACAGGCGCTGGGGGAGGCTACACCTTC	CASSLATGAGGGYTF
TRBV6-5	TRBJ2-5	TRBD1	many	TGTGCCAGCACAAGGACCGGGACAGGGGTTGAGACCCAGTACTTC	CASTRTGTGVETQYF
TRBV7-2	TRBJ1-1	.	once	TGTGCCAGCAGCTTACCTACAGGTTACACTGAAGCTTTCTTT	CASSLPTGYTEAFF
TRBV2	TRBJ2-3	TRBD2	few	TGTGCTACCCAACAGCGGGGGGGAGACACAGATACGCAGTATTTT	CATQQRGGDTDTQYF
TRBV7-2	TRBJ1-4	TRBD1	many	TGTGCCAGCAGCCCACCCGGGACAGCTAATGAAAAACTGTTTTTT	CASSPPGTANEKLFF
TRBV12-3/TRBV12-4	TRBJ2-2	TRBD1	.	TGTGCCAGCAGTCGAAGGACAGGGGCGGGCACCGGGGAGCTGTTTTTT	CASSRRTGAGTGELFF
TRBV15	TRBJ2-7	TRBD1	.	TGTGCCACCAGCAGGGGACAGGGGGCCGATGAGCAGTACTTC	CATSRGQGADEQYF
TRBV25-1	TRBJ1-2	.	many	TGTGCCAGCAGTCCACCTGATAGGTACCTCTATGGCTACACCTTC	CASSPPDRYLYGYTF
TRBV29-1	TRBJ1-1	.	.	TGCAGCGTGGGGCCGCGGACTGAAGCTTTCTTT	CSVGPRTEAFF
TRBV20-1	TRBJ2-5	TRBD2	many	TGCAGTGCCCCAAGGACTAGCGGGGGTAAGACCCAGTACTTC	CSAPRTSGGKTQYF
TRBV29-1	TRBJ2-5	.	.	TGCAGCAGCCGCCGACAAGAGACCCAGTACTTC	CSSRRQETQYF
TRBV3-1	TRBJ1-1	TRBD1	few	TGTGCCAGCAGCTATATGGGACAGGGGAACACTGAAGCTTTCTTT	CASSYMGQGNTEAFF
TRBV4-1	TRBJ1-4	.	once	TGCGCCAGCAGCCAAGATACGGGAGTCCGGAATAATGAAAAACTGTTTTTT	CASSQDTGVRNNEKLFF
TRBV7-2	TRBJ1-6	TRBD1	.	TGTGCCAGCAGCACCAGTGGGACAGGGGGTTCACCCCTCCACTTT	CASSTSGTGGSPLHF
TRBV4-2	TRBJ2-5	TRBD2	.	TGTGCCAGCAGCCCGTGGACTAGCGGGGATGGCGAGACCCAGTACTTC	CASSPWTSGDGETQYF